The 25 T cell receptor beta chains below were found in one sample sequenced in a study of CD8+CD57+ T cells in acquired aplastic anemia. Genomic DNA constituted the template upon which TCR beta VDJ and CDR3 profiling was performed. A single record per CDR3 protein comes from TCRdb applying MiXCR to the reads. The data show around 430,000 distinct CDR3 sequences, about a third seen once. The patients chosen for sequencing had shown expansion of CD8+CD57+ cells (detected by flow cytometry). The sample comprised sorted CD4+, CD8+, or CD8+CD57+ T cells (not recorded which) from PBMCs. Every receptor here comes from a human donor with aplastic anemia.

This clonotype was detected only a few times. A much larger clone differs by one base, so this may be a read error. V and J are TRBV19 and TRBJ1-6; 8 positions match TRBD1. The CDR3 runs to 15 residues. Looked up from germline, CDR1 is LNHDA and CDR2 is SQIVND (reference sequence). The J segment lost 11 bases and the V segment lost 5 bases, leaving 11 bases of the junction unmatched. CDR3 residues: CASSLDRTGLTPLHF. CDR3 nucleotide sequence: TGTGCCAGTAGTCTTGACCGGACAGGGTTGACACCCCTCCACTTT.

Points on this clonotype: A much bigger clone sits one base away, suggesting this may be a read error. The final CDR3 position lacks the conserved phenylalanine or tryptophan, pointing to a likely read error. The chain uses TRBV29-1 and TRBJ2-5; TRBD2 is a possible D gene (6 bases). This CDR3 region has 13 residues. From germline, CDR1 is SQVTM and CDR2 ANQGSEA. V lost 8 bases to trimming and J lost 5 bases, with 18 bases between them. The chain's CDR3 is CSIGEDQRETQYL. As DNA, the CDR3 is TGCAGCATCGGGGAGGACCAGCGGGAGACCCAGTACCTC.

This clonotype was picked up many times. The rearrangement joins TRBV7-2 to TRBJ2-3; D not certain. Germline CDR1 reads SGHTA; CDR2 reads FQGNSA. The CDR3 is made up of 12 amino acids. The V and J ends lost 1 base and 4 bases respectively, with 3 bases between them. The CDR3 sequence: CASSLVPDTQYF. The CDR3 DNA follows: TGTGCCAGCAGCTTAGTTCCAGATACGCAGTATTTT.

This clonotype was counted ten times or more. The CDR3 protein is CASSERTSGPYEQYF. The CDR3 region has the DNA TGTGCCAGCAGTGAACGGACTAGCGGGCCATACGAGCAGTACTTC. V is TRBV6-1 and J is TRBJ2-7, with 11 bases aligning to TRBD2. V lost 2 bases, J lost 4 bases, and 4 bases stayed unmatched. This CDR3 has 15 residues. Germline assignment: CDR1 MNHNS and CDR2 SASEGT.

This clonotype was seen at least ten times. The genes are TRBV19 and TRBJ2-7; unclear D gene. V was clipped by 1 base and J by 3 bases, with 7 bases between them. Germline CDR1 and CDR2: LNHDA and SQIVND (reference sequence). The CDR3 is made up of 13 amino acids. This CDR3 reads CASSIVSGYEQYF. As DNA, the CDR3 is TGTGCCAGTAGTATAGTCTCGGGCTACGAGCAGTACTTC.

The table lists this clonotype with many counts. This rearrangement joins TRBV5-1 to TRBJ1-2; no reliable D call. With 0 bases removed from V and 6 bases from J, the gap between germline ends came to 6 bases. Germline V gene lookup returns CDR1 SGHRS and CDR2 YFSETQ. This CDR3 has 12 residues. CDR3 sequence: CASSLGDHGYTF. The DNA of the CDR3 is TGCGCCAGCAGCTTGGGGGATCATGGCTACACCTTC.

This clonotype occurred many times. The gene calls are TRBV20-1 and TRBJ2-3; 7 bases are a match to TRBD1. Germline V gene lookup returns CDR1 DFQATT and CDR2 SNEGSKA (reference sequence). Trimming removed 1 base from V and 7 bases from J; junction bases left unmatched: 2. The CDR3 has 12 residues. The CDR3 loop is CSARAQGYTQYF. In DNA, the CDR3 is TGCAGTGCTAGAGCACAGGGGTATACGCAGTATTTT.

The gene calls are TRBV10-3 and TRBJ1-2, with TRBD1 matching over 7 bases. With V trimmed by 3 bases and J by 12 bases, 13 bases remained unmatched. Looked up from germline, CDR1 is ENHRY and CDR2 is SYGVKD. There are 14 residues in the CDR3. The CDR3 spells CAISEPGQNSGNTF. The CDR3 DNA is TGTGCCATCAGTGAACCGGGACAGAACTCTGGAAACACCTTC.

V is TRBV2 and J is TRBJ2-1, with 11 bases lining up with TRBD2. Trimming removed 6 bases from V and 1 base from J; junction bases left unmatched: 2. The CDR3 extends over 15 amino acids. Germline V gene sequence: CDR1 SNHLY, CDR2 FYNNEI. Here the CDR3 reads CASRVAGGSYNEQFF. CDR3 DNA sequence: TGTGCCAGCAGGGTAGCGGGGGGGTCCTACAATGAGCAGTTCTTC.

This clonotype has at least ten counts. The chain links TRBV12-3 or TRBV12-4 to TRBJ1-5; D is possibly TRBD1 (6 bases). Between the trimmed V and J ends, which lost 5 bases and 3 bases, there was a span of 11 bases. This CDR3 region has 14 residues. The CDR3 sequence: CASSSRGHNQPQHF. CDR3 bases: TGTGCCAGCAGTAGCAGGGGACACAATCAGCCCCAGCATTTT.

This clonotype appeared many times. The rearrangement uses TRBV7-8 and TRBJ1-5; D might be TRBD1 (5 bases). The CDR3 is made up of 15 amino acids. Germline V gives CDR1 SGHVS, CDR2 FQNEAQ. Trimming removed 1 base from V and 7 bases from J, with 14 bases in between. CDR3 DNA: TGTGCCAGCAGCTTAGTCGGGGGTGCTGAACAGCCCCAGCATTTT. Translating it yields CASSLVGGAEQPQHF. The whole variable domain, filled in from reference TRBV7-8 and TRBJ1-5, reads GAGVSQSPRYKVAKRGQDVALRCDPISGHVSLFWYQQALGQGPEFLTYFQNEAQLDKSGLPSDRFFAERPEGSVSTLKIQRTQQEDSAVYLCASSLVGGAEQPQHFGDGTRLSIL.

This clonotype has a count of ten or more. V is TRBV2 and J is TRBJ2-5; possible D gene TRBD2, 5 bases. Germline CDR1 SNHLY, CDR2 FYNNEI. The CDR3 has 14 residues. V lost 2 bases and J 5 bases, leaving 12 bases between the germline ends. Written as DNA, the CDR3 is TGTGCCAGCAGTGAAACCGGGGTAGGGGAGACCCAGTACTTC. It encodes CASSETGVGETQYF.

Only a few counts were recorded for this clonotype. The rearrangement uses TRBV25-1 and TRBJ2-1; TRBD1 agrees at 7 bases. Unmatched junction bases numbered 11, after V lost 5 bases and J lost 7 bases. Germline values: CDR1 MGHDK, CDR2 SYGVNS. The CDR3 runs 15 residues. The CDR3 here is CASSSSGQLKNEQFF. In DNA, the CDR3 is TGTGCCAGCAGTTCGTCGGGACAGTTAAAGAATGAGCAGTTCTTC.

The table lists this clonotype with many counts. The chain joins TRBV7-6 to TRBJ1-6; D uncertain. Germline V gives CDR1 SGHVS, CDR2 FNYEAQ. This CDR3 is 13 amino acids long. With 1 base removed from V and 9 bases from J, the gap between germline ends came to 7 bases. The CDR3 here is CASSLGGGSPLHF. The CDR3 bases are TGTGCCAGCAGCTTAGGAGGCGGTTCACCCCTCCACTTT.

The table lists this clonotype with many counts. CDR3 nucleotide sequence: TGTGCCAGCAGCCACCGAGGGGAGACCCAGTACTTC. As protein: CASSHRGETQYF. V gene TRBV9 combines with J gene TRBJ2-5; possibly TRBD2 for D (5 bases). The CDR3 contains 12 residues. V gave up 4 bases and J gave up 5 bases, with 9 bases separating them. In germline, CDR1 is SGDLS, CDR2 YYNGEE.

This clonotype was observed many times. The chain joins TRBV20-1 to TRBJ1-2, with unresolved D. The CDR3 spans 12 residues. Germline values: CDR1 DFQATT, CDR2 SNEGSKA (reference sequence). V was shortened by 4 bases and J by 5 bases, with 11 bases between the two germline ends. CDR3 DNA: TGCAGTGCTATCGCCTTGTTATATGGCTACACCTTC. Its translation: CSAIALLYGYTF.

The J gene is TRBJ2-3, the V gene TRBV15, with D uncertain. V was pared by 2 bases and J by 0 bases, with 3 bases between. This CDR3 spans 13 amino acids. Germline-derived CDR1 and CDR2 are LNHNV and YYDKDF (reference sequence). The CDR3 DNA follows: TGTGCCACCAGCAGACGCAGCACAGATACGCAGTATTTT. Its translation: CATSRRSTDTQYF. The entire variable domain, with the rest obtained from reference TRBV15 and TRBJ2-3, is as follows: DAMVIQNPRYQVTQFGKPVTLSCSQTLNHNVMYWYQQKSSQAPKLLFHYYDKDFNNEADTPDNFQSRRPNTSFCFLDIRSPGLGDTAMYLCATSRRSTDTQYFGPGTRLTVL.

This clonotype was counted at least ten times. V is TRBV20-1 and J is TRBJ2-2; D unresolved. Trimming pared 5 bases from V and 3 bases from J, leaving 10 bases between. The CDR3 length is 13 residues. Germline CDR1 and CDR2: DFQATT and SNEGSKA (reference sequence). DNA of the CDR3: TGCAGTGCTCACCTCGGTGACACCGGGGAGCTGTTTTTT. Protein: CSAHLGDTGELFF.

This clonotype was detected many times. V gene TRBV2 combines with J gene TRBJ2-3; 9 positions agree with TRBD2. Germline loops: CDR1 SNHLY, CDR2 FYNNEI. The CDR3 consists of 15 residues. Germline trimming cut 4 bases from V and 2 bases from J; bases unmatched to any gene: 4. The CDR3 region has the DNA TGTGCCAGCAGTGCTAGCGGGGACGTCACAGATACGCAGTATTTT. Amino acid sequence: CASSASGDVTDTQYF.

This clonotype was seen ten or more times. The rearrangement joins TRBV11-2 to TRBJ2-3; 7 bases match TRBD1. Germline assignment: CDR1 SGHAT and CDR2 FQNNGV. Germline trimming cut 4 bases from V and 10 bases from J; bases unmatched to any gene: 5. This CDR3 is built from 12 residues. The CDR3, as DNA: TGTGCCAGCAGCTCTACAGGGGAATCGCAGTATTTT. Protein sequence: CASSSTGESQYF.

The V and J genes are TRBV25-1 and TRBJ2-1; 8 positions match TRBD2. Germline V gene data show CDR1 as MGHDK and CDR2 as SYGVNS. Trimming cost V 11 bases and J 8 bases; bases outside gene matches: 17. The length of the CDR3 is 15 residues. This chain's CDR3 is CASYPGRAREDEQFF. The CDR3 nucleotides are TGTGCCTCATACCCCGGGAGGGCCAGGGAGGATGAGCAGTTCTTC.

The chain is built from TRBV11-2 and TRBJ2-1, with D unclear. The length of the CDR3 is 17 residues. Germline V gene lookup returns CDR1 SGHAT and CDR2 FQNNGV. The V end lost 2 bases, the J end lost 1 base, and 15 bases lay between the germline ends. The CDR3 DNA follows: TGTGCCAGCAGCTTACAGCCCGGAACCCCTTCCTACAATGAGCAGTTCTTC. This gives the protein CASSLQPGTPSYNEQFF.

The rearrangement links TRBV7-9 to TRBJ1-2; D not certain. V lost 8 bases and J lost 6, with 16 bases in between. The CDR3 length is 13 residues. Germline assignment: CDR1 SEHNR and CDR2 FQNEAQ (reference sequence). The CDR3 DNA is TGTGCCAGCTCACCCTTAGGGTTTCATGGCTACACCTTC. Translating gives CASSPLGFHGYTF.

The J gene is TRBJ1-1, the V gene TRBV15; D is unclear. Trimming removed 0 bases at V and 2 bases at J, with 7 bases between. This CDR3 comprises 14 residues. The germline V gene has CDR1 LNHNV and CDR2 YYDKDF (reference sequence). The CDR3 region has the DNA TGTGCCACCAGCAGAGAGTGGGGAAACACTGAAGCTTTCTTT. It encodes CATSREWGNTEAFF.

The chain recombines TRBV15 with TRBJ1-2; D might be TRBD1 (5 bases). Germline V CDR1 and CDR2: LNHNV, YYDKDF (reference sequence). Trimming shortened V by 3 bases and J by 7 bases, and 21 bases separated the two germline ends. The CDR3 extends over 16 amino acids. The CDR3 is CATSSSRDATSSGYTF. DNA of the CDR3: TGTGCCACCAGCAGCTCGAGGGACGCCACCTCTTCTGGCTACACCTTC.